These T cell receptor beta chains were read from a single sample in a study of T cells in Graves' hyperthyroidism and ophthalmopathy. TCRdb re-called the multiplex PCR reads with MiXCR, one entry per CDR3 protein. This sample has about 96,000 distinct CDR3 sequences, with around 50% found just once. Sequences were obtained from blood. Source of these receptors: a woman between 40 and 55 years old with Graves' hyperthyroidism. CDR3s include the opening cysteine and the closing phenylalanine or tryptophan. D genes are given only for firm matches. Size is stated for part of the rows, as once, few or many counts, or as a class when the clone is expanded.

J gene | D gene | clone size | V gene | CDR3 protein | CDR3 DNA
TRBJ1-6 | . | many | TRBV7-8 | CASSLEFPRVLYNSPLHF | TGTGCCAGCAGCTTAGAGTTTCCCAGGGTACTTTATAATTCACCCCTCCACTTT
TRBJ2-2 | . | many | TRBV7-2 | CASSFGGKGELFF | TGTGCCAGCAGCTTCGGTGGGAAAGGGGAGCTGTTTTTT
TRBJ1-2 | . | once | TRBV7-8 | CASSQERQHYGYTF | TGTGCCAGCAGCCAAGAACGGCAGCACTATGGCTACACCTTC
TRBJ1-3 | . | . | TRBV14 | CASSPEGNYGLNTIYF | TGTGCCAGCAGCCCAGAGGGGAACTATGGCTTAAACACCATATATTTT
TRBJ1-2 | TRBD1 | . | TRBV10-2 | CASSEFGQGPRGYTF | TGCGCCAGCAGTGAGTTCGGACAGGGGCCGCGTGGCTACACCTTC
TRBJ1-3 | . | many | TRBV9 | CASSPAPGRDSGNTIYF | TGTGCCAGCAGCCCAGCCCCGGGACGGGACTCTGGAAACACCATATATTTT
TRBJ2-7 | TRBD1 | many | TRBV20-1 | CSARPWGQSSYEQYF | TGCAGTGCTAGACCATGGGGACAGAGCTCCTACGAGCAGTACTTC
TRBJ2-5 | . | . | TRBV20-1 | CSARGGWETQYF | TGCAGTGCTAGAGGGGGTTGGGAGACCCAGTACTTC
TRBJ2-5 | . | . | TRBV20-1 | CSAPGPVSNQPQYF | TGCAGTGCACCAGGGCCGGTAAGCAATCAGCCCCAGTACTTC
TRBJ1-1 | . | . | TRBV20-1 | CSAPTLPGRYTEAFF | TGCAGTGCCCCTACCCTCCCGGGCAGATACACTGAAGCTTTCTTT
TRBJ1-2 | TRBD1 | . | TRBV7-9 | CASSLLDRGIVF | TGTGCCAGCAGCTTACTGGACAGGGGCATCGTTTTC
TRBJ2-5 | . | many | TRBV9 | CASSLRSGGETQYF | TGTGCCAGCAGCTTACGGTCCGGTGGGGAGACCCAGTACTTC
TRBJ1-4 | . | few | TRBV30 | CSWTPRAANEKLFF | TGTTCCTGGACCCCCAGGGCGGCTAATGAAAAACTGTTTTTT
TRBJ1-5 | TRBD1 | few | TRBV6-5 | CAIDPRGTNQPQHF | TGTGCCATAGACCCCAGGGGGACTAATCAGCCCCAGCATTTT
TRBJ2-2 | . | many | TRBV20-1 | CSARLGTGELFF | TGCAGTGCTAGACTTGGAACCGGGGAGCTGTTTTTT
TRBJ2-5 | TRBD1 | . | TRBV20-1 | CSASGTGETQYF | TGCAGTGCTTCCGGGACAGGGGAGACCCAGTACTTC
TRBJ1-5 | . | many | TRBV5-8 | CASSFMGQPQHF | TGTGCCAGCAGCTTCATGGGTCAGCCCCAGCATTTT
TRBJ1-5 | . | . | TRBV20-1 | CSASGVSQETQHF | TGCAGTGCTAGTGGCGTGTCTCAAGAGACCCAGCATTTT
TRBJ1-2 | . | . | TRBV28 | CASHGEGGGCTF | TGTGCCAGTCACGGGGAGGGCGGTGGCTGCACCTTC
TRBJ1-2 | . | . | TRBV29-1 | CSVNQGVNGYTF | TGCAGCGTCAACCAGGGAGTCAATGGCTACACCTTC
TRBJ2-3 | TRBD2 | many | TRBV20-1 | CSARGLAGAGDTQYF | TGCAGTGCTAGAGGTCTAGCGGGAGCTGGAGATACGCAGTATTTT
TRBJ2-2 | . | few | TRBV30 | CAWTPLGPNTGELFF | TGTGCCTGGACTCCCTTGGGTCCGAACACCGGGGAGCTGTTTTTT
TRBJ2-7 | TRBD2 | . | TRBV11-2 | CASSLLAGVREQYF | TGTGCCAGCAGCTTACTAGCGGGAGTTCGCGAGCAGTACTTC
TRBJ2-5 | . | many | TRBV9 | CASNKDQGYF | TGTGCCAGCAACAAGGACCAAGGGTACTTC
TRBJ1-1 | TRBD1 | . | TRBV15 | CATSRPDRGYGSTEAFF | TGTGCCACCAGCAGACCGGACAGGGGATATGGGAGCACTGAAGCTTTCTTT
TRBJ1-1 | . | many | TRBV7-8 | CASSLSGRAFF | TGTGCCAGCAGCTTATCAGGGAGAGCTTTCTTT
TRBJ1-1 | . | many | TRBV14 | CASSHKFRGVDTEAFF | TGTGCCAGCAGCCATAAGTTCCGGGGCGTGGACACTGAAGCTTTCTTT
TRBJ2-1 | . | few | TRBV5-1 | CASRPDSSYNEQFF | TGCGCCAGCAGACCGGACTCGTCCTACAATGAGCAGTTCTTC
TRBJ2-2 | . | many | TRBV2 | CASMWTQNTGELFF | TGTGCCAGCATGTGGACACAGAACACCGGGGAGCTGTTTTTT
TRBJ2-7 | . | few | TRBV2 | CASSPGVTGRYEQYF | TGTGCCAGCAGTCCGGGAGTTACAGGGAGGTACGAGCAGTACTTC
TRBJ1-2 | . | . | TRBV6-6 | CASSYSRGTYGYTF | TGTGCCAGCAGTTACTCGAGGGGGACCTATGGCTACACCTTC
TRBJ2-2 | TRBD2 | . | TRBV2 | CASSELAGAFVGELFF | TGTGCCAGCAGTGAACTAGCGGGAGCGTTTGTCGGGGAGCTGTTTTTT
TRBJ2-7 | . | many | TRBV5-1 | CASSSDRIYEQYF | TGCGCCAGCAGCTCGGACAGAATCTACGAGCAGTACTTC
TRBJ1-1 | . | many | TRBV5-5 | CASSLRGGWQNTEAFF | TGTGCCAGCAGCTTGAGGGGGGGGTGGCAGAACACTGAAGCTTTCTTT
TRBJ1-4 | TRBD1 | . | TRBV9 | CASSATGTGAELFF | TGTGCCAGCAGTGCCACCGGGACAGGGGCAGAACTGTTTTTT